Shown below are 25 T cell receptor beta chains from a single sample sequenced in a study of T-cell memory formation after mild COVID-19. TCRdb called the 5' RACE reads again in MiXCR, with one record for every CDR3 protein. This table has approximately 450,000 distinct CDR3 sequences, around a sixth appearing once. Input material: PBMCs or a T cell subset sorted from them (not recorded which). The receptors here all came from an adult woman who had mild COVID-19 (a few samples of this study predate the infection). Cell type and time point are not known.

Note on this clonotype: The junction departs from germline at one end; a sequencing error may be responsible. V and J are TRBV7-7 and TRBJ2-1; TRBD2 matches at 12 bases. Germline V gene lookup returns CDR1 SSHAT and CDR2 FNYEAQ (reference sequence). The CDR3 is 14 amino acids. CDR3 DNA sequence: TGTGCTAGCAGCTTTATGACTAGCGGGGGTGAGCAGTTCTTC. It specifies CASSFMTSGGEQFF.

This clonotype came up a few times. V gene TRBV10-3 combines with J gene TRBJ2-3; 10 bases agree with TRBD2. Germline assignment: CDR1 ENHRY and CDR2 SYGVKD. V gave up 3 bases and J gave up 3 bases; unmatched junction bases: 3. This CDR3 is 15 amino acids long. CDR3 nucleotides: TGTGCCATCAGTGAAGCTAGCGGGGGAACAGATACGCAGTATTTT. This sequence encodes CAISEASGGTDTQYF.

The chain links TRBV11-2 to TRBJ2-3; 7 bases map to TRBD2. The V segment lost 7 bases and the J segment 9 bases; nucleotides outside the gene matches: 7. Germline CDR1 is SGHAT and CDR2 is FQNNGV. There are 12 residues in the CDR3. The CDR3 sequence is CASMVSGDTQYF. The DNA of the CDR3 is TGTGCCAGCATGGTGAGCGGGGACACGCAGTATTTT.

V gene TRBV5-5 combines with J gene TRBJ1-1; 7 bases agree with TRBD1. The CDR3 length is 15 residues. Trimming removed 0 bases from V and 1 base from J; junction bases left unmatched: 3. Germline V gene data show CDR1 as SGHKS and CDR2 as YYEKEE (reference sequence). CDR3: CASSLAGQKNTEAFF. In DNA, the CDR3 is TGTGCCAGCAGCTTGGCGGGACAGAAGAACACTGAAGCTTTCTTT.

CDR3 sequence: CASSPPSSVGGDQQFF. CDR3 nucleotides: TGTGCCAGCTCACCACCGAGTTCAGTGGGTGGGGATCAGCAGTTCTTC. V and J are TRBV18 and TRBJ2-1; D is ambiguous. This CDR3 has 16 residues. V was trimmed by 0 bases and J by 11 bases, leaving 20 bases between them. Per germline, CDR1 KGHSH and CDR2 LQKENI.

This clonotype was picked up many times. The rearrangement joins TRBV5-1 to TRBJ1-1, with D unclear. V gave up 0 bases and J gave up 1 base, with 16 bases separating them. Germline V CDR1 and CDR2: SGHRS, YFSETQ. The CDR3 runs to 17 residues. As DNA, the CDR3 is TGCGCCAGCAGCTTGGTCCCACCGAACCAGGCGAACACTGAAGCTTTCTTT. Its protein product is CASSLVPPNQANTEAFF.

This chain links TRBV7-9 with TRBJ1-5, with D possibly being TRBD1 (6 bases). Germline V gene data show CDR1 as SEHNR and CDR2 as FQNEAQ (reference sequence). V gave up 4 bases and J gave up 5 bases, with 21 bases separating them. The CDR3 contains 17 residues. Here the CDR3 reads CASSSDIATGRDQPQHF. The DNA of the CDR3 is TGTGCCAGCAGCTCCGACATAGCTACAGGGAGGGATCAGCCCCAGCATTTT.

This clonotype was observed a few times. V usage is TRBV12-3 or TRBV12-4 and J usage is TRBJ1-1; 7 bases line up with TRBD1. CDR3 length: 16 amino acids. The V segment lost 5 bases and the J segment 1 base; nucleotides outside the gene matches: 10. CDR3 DNA: TGTGCCAGCAGTCCCAGGGGGGCTGGGAAGAACACTGAAGCTTTCTTT. It encodes CASSPRGAGKNTEAFF.

There are a few counts of this clonotype. The V call is TRBV5-5, the J call TRBJ2-3; D not certain. From germline, CDR1 is SGHKS and CDR2 YYEKEE (reference sequence). This CDR3 spans 15 amino acids. Trimming left V 0 bases short and J 4 bases short, with 12 bases between. For the CDR3, the DNA is TGTGCCAGCAGCTTGGGGGCTTATCTCCCAGATACGCAGTATTTT. This gives the protein CASSLGAYLPDTQYF. Using reference TRBV5-5 and TRBJ2-3 for the parts outside the CDR3, the full variable domain is DAGVTQSPTHLIKTRGQQVTLRCSPISGHKSVSWYQQVLGQGPQFIFQYYEKEERGRGNFPDRFSARQFPNYSSELNVNALLLGDSALYLCASSLGAYLPDTQYFGPGTRLTVL.

In its sample, this clonotype was seen a few times. V is TRBV5-1 and J is TRBJ2-3; the D call may be TRBD1 or TRBD2 (5 bases each). Trimming pared 4 bases from V and 2 bases from J, leaving 11 bases between. The V gene's germline CDR1 is SGHRS and CDR2 YFSETQ. CDR3 length equals 14 residues. CDR3 loop: CASSTGALTDTQYF. As DNA, the CDR3 is TGCGCCAGCAGCACCGGGGCTCTCACAGATACGCAGTATTTT.

This chain connects TRBV19 to TRBJ1-1, with D maybe TRBD1 (5 bases). In germline, CDR1 is LNHDA, CDR2 SQIVND (reference sequence). The CDR3 covers 13 residues. V lost 3 bases to trimming and J lost 7 bases, with 12 bases between them. In DNA, the CDR3 is TGTGCCAGTAGTATCGTACCCCAGGGTGAAGCTTTCTTT. This translates into CASSIVPQGEAFF.

This chain links TRBV7-3 with TRBJ1-1; TRBD1 aligns across 7 bases. Germline V lookup: CDR1 SGHTA, CDR2 FQGTGA. The V segment lost 5 bases and the J segment 3 bases; nucleotides outside the gene matches: 6. The length of the CDR3 is 14 residues. The DNA of the CDR3 is TGTGCCAGCAGCCGCAGAGGGGGCGACACTGAAGCTTTCTTT. Translation gives CASSRRGGDTEAFF. Together with reference TRBV7-3 and TRBJ1-1, the CDR3 gives the full variable domain: GAGVSQTPSNKVTEKGKYVELRCDPISGHTALYWYRQSLGQGPEFLIYFQGTGAADDSGLPNDRFFAVRPEGSVSTLKIQRTERGDSAVYLCASSRRGGDTEAFFGQGTRLTVV.

The gene calls are TRBV12-3 or TRBV12-4 and TRBJ2-2; D not resolved. This CDR3 region has 15 residues. V lost 3 bases and J 3 bases, leaving 11 bases between the germline ends. CDR3 nucleotide sequence: TGTGCCAGCAGTTTTGTGCAGGTCTACACCGGGGAGCTGTTTTTT. It is translated as CASSFVQVYTGELFF.

This clonotype was counted a few times. V is TRBV9 and J is TRBJ1-3; D call uncertain. The CDR3 spans 14 residues. In germline, CDR1 is SGDLS, CDR2 YYNGEE. Trimming removed 4 bases at V and 0 bases at J, with 8 bases between. DNA for the CDR3: TGTGCCAGCAGCCCCGTAGACTCTGGAAACACCATATATTTT. Its translation: CASSPVDSGNTIYF.

This chain uses TRBV24-1 with TRBJ2-1, with 7 nucleotides matching TRBD2. The V segment lost 4 bases and the J segment 0 bases; nucleotides outside the gene matches: 11. Germline values: CDR1 KGHDR, CDR2 SFDVKD. This CDR3 has 18 residues. The DNA of the CDR3 is TGTGCCACCAGTGACCCCCTCCCTAGCGGTAACTCCTACAATGAGCAGTTCTTC. It specifies CATSDPLPSGNSYNEQFF.

This clonotype was seen more than once but under ten times. V is TRBV24-1 and J is TRBJ2-1; no firm D call. Germline assignment: CDR1 KGHDR and CDR2 SFDVKD. With 9 bases removed from V and 4 bases from J, the gap between germline ends came to 6 bases. The CDR3 is 11 amino acids. CDR3 sequence: CATGRYNEQFF. The CDR3 DNA sequence: TGTGCCACCGGACGATACAATGAGCAGTTCTTC.

Notes on this clonotype: Germline is not matched at one junction end, which may reflect a read error. CDR3 in amino acids: CASSQEGARTVLRIF. The CDR3 DNA sequence: TGCGCCAGCAGCCAAGAGGGAGCTAGGACAGTCCTCAGAATCTTC. The chain recombines TRBV4-1 with TRBJ1-2, with D perhaps matching TRBD1 (6 bases). This CDR3 has 15 residues. Germline V CDR1 and CDR2: MGHRA, YSYEKL.

The chain uses TRBV5-1 and TRBJ2-7, with TRBD1 matching 8 bases. The CDR3 loop spans 13 amino acids. The ends lost 5 bases at V and 6 bases at J; junction bases unmatched: 7. CDR1 is SGHRS, CDR2 YFSETQ, per germline. The CDR3 loop reads CASSPDRAAEQYF. In DNA, the CDR3 is TGCGCCAGCAGTCCGGACAGGGCTGCCGAGCAGTACTTC. The full variable domain, its missing parts supplied by reference TRBV5-1 and TRBJ2-7, is KAGVTQTPRYLIKTRGQQVTLSCSPISGHRSVSWYQQTPGQGLQFLFEYFSETQRNKGNFPGRFSGRQFSNSRSEMNVSTLELGDSALYLCASSPDRAAEQYFGPGTRLTVT.

This clonotype was seen a handful of times. The rearrangement links TRBV12-3 or TRBV12-4 to TRBJ1-1, with 7 bases identical to TRBD1. The CDR3 is 16 residues long. V shed 7 bases and J 3 bases; nucleotides not matched to a gene: 14. The CDR3 protein is CASIGDSEGGDTEAFF. The CDR3 DNA reads as TGTGCCAGCATCGGGGACAGTGAAGGTGGCGACACTGAAGCTTTCTTT.

This chain links TRBV7-8 with TRBJ2-7; 11 bases align to TRBD2. V dropped 5 bases and J dropped 6; count of bases not matched to a gene: 9. The CDR3 consists of 15 residues. Per the germline V gene, CDR1 is SGHVS and CDR2 is FQNEAQ. Here the CDR3 reads CASSLIAGGPLEQYF. The CDR3 nucleotides read TGTGCCAGCAGCCTAATAGCGGGAGGGCCCCTCGAGCAGTACTTC.

The chain employs TRBV12-3 or TRBV12-4 and TRBJ2-3; D is ambiguous. The CDR3 spans 17 residues. The V end lost 6 bases, the J end lost 4 bases, and 23 bases lay between the germline ends. CDR3 region: CASSQRRWVKTADTQYF. CDR3 sequence (DNA): TGTGCCAGCAGCCAACGACGGTGGGTCAAAACGGCAGATACGCAGTATTTT.

The chain joins TRBV9 to TRBJ1-1; D call uncertain. V lost 4 bases and J lost 3, with 13 bases in between. The CDR3 length is 14 residues. Per germline, CDR1 SGDLS and CDR2 YYNGEE. CDR3 residues: CASSSRSVDTEAFF. The CDR3 DNA follows: TGTGCCAGCAGCTCTCGTTCCGTGGACACTGAAGCTTTCTTT.

J is TRBJ1-2 and V is TRBV5-5; weak D call: TRBD1 (5 bases). V lost 1 base to trimming and J lost 0 bases, with 13 bases between them. The CDR3 is 16 amino acids. Germline-derived CDR1 and CDR2 are SGHKS and YYEKEE (reference sequence). The DNA for the CDR3 is TGTGCCAGCAGCTTGTATGTCAGGGCCGCTAACTATGGCTACACCTTC. It specifies CASSLYVRAANYGYTF. The full variable domain, rest sourced from reference TRBV5-5 and TRBJ1-2, is DAGVTQSPTHLIKTRGQQVTLRCSPISGHKSVSWYQQVLGQGPQFIFQYYEKEERGRGNFPDRFSARQFPNYSSELNVNALLLGDSALYLCASSLYVRAANYGYTFGSGTRLTVV.

This clonotype was seen more than once but under ten times. The chain joins TRBV7-8 to TRBJ2-1, with 7 bases aligning to TRBD2. Germline V gene lookup returns CDR1 SGHVS and CDR2 FQNEAQ. The CDR3 covers 18 residues. The J segment lost 0 bases and the V segment lost 0 bases, leaving 8 bases of the junction unmatched. The CDR3 DNA is TGTGCCAGCAGCTTAGCACAGGAGGGAGGGACCTCCTACAATGAGCAGTTCTTC. Translating gives CASSLAQEGGTSYNEQFF. Variable domain in full (rest from reference TRBV7-8 and TRBJ2-1): GAGVSQSPRYKVAKRGQDVALRCDPISGHVSLFWYQQALGQGPEFLTYFQNEAQLDKSGLPSDRFFAERPEGSVSTLKIQRTQQEDSAVYLCASSLAQEGGTSYNEQFFGPGTRLTVL.

The chain has TRBV30 and TRBJ1-5, with no clear D. Germline CDR1 is GTSNPN and CDR2 is SVGIG (reference sequence). V was clipped by 0 bases and J by 7 bases, with 10 bases between them. The CDR3 covers 13 residues. The CDR3 region is CAWSVALEQPQHF. The DNA of the CDR3 is TGTGCCTGGAGTGTTGCCCTGGAACAGCCCCAGCATTTT.